This T cell receptor (beta chain) was profiled in a study of T cells in localized non-small cell lung cancer. As for this clone: Its specificity is not known.

CDR3 length: 18 amino acids. Germline lookup yields CDR1 SGHNT and CDR2 YYREEE (reference sequence). The ends lost 1 base at V and 5 bases at J; junction bases unmatched: 11. Study-wide results and limits: It was uninvolved adjacent lung that showed the highest T cell clonality, exceeding tumor. Out of the top 100 tumor clones, a median roughly 50 were seen in adjacent lung. The study sequenced only one region of the tumor. As a result, intratumor heterogeneity could not be excluded and remains possible.

The method was immunoSEQ multiplex PCR; TCRdb's version includes in-frame clones alone and lacks a portion of them. Of around 26,000 clones in the sample, approximately 90% were seen once. The J gene is TRBJ2-5, the V gene TRBV5-4; 13 positions match TRBD2. This sequence was found in a woman between 18 and 49 years old with stage I lung adenocarcinoma. The specimen was peripheral blood, collected before any cancer treatment. In DNA form, the CDR3 reads TGTGCCAGCAGCTTGACCCGACTAGCGGGAGGATTAGGGGAGACCCAGTACTTC. Its protein is CASSLTRLAGGLGETQYF.